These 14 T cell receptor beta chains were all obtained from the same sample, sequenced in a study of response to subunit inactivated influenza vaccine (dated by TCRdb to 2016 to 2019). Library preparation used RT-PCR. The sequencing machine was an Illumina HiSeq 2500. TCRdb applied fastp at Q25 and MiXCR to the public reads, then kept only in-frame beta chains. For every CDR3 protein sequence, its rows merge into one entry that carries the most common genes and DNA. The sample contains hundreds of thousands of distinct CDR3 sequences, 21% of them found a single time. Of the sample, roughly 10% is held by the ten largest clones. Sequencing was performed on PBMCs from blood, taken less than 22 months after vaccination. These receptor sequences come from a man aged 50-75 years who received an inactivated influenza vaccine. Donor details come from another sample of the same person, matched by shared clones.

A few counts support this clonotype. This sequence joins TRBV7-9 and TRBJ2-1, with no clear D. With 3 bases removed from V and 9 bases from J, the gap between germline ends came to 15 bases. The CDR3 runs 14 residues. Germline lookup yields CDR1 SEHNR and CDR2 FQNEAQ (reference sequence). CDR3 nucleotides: TGTGCCAGCAGCTTTCCCCGACCAGACGGTGAGCAGTTCTTC. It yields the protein CASSFPRPDGEQFF.

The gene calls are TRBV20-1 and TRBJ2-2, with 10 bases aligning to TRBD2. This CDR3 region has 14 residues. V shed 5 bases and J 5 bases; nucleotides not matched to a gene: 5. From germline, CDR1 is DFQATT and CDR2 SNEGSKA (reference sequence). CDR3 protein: CSARLAGNTGELFF. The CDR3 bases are TGCAGTGCTCGACTAGCGGGCAATACCGGGGAGCTGTTTTTT.

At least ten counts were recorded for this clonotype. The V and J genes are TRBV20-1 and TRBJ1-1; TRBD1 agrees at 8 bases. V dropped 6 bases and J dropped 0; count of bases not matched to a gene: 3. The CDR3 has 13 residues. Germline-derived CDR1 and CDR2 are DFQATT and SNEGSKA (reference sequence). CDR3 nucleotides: TGCAGTGCCCAGGGACAGGTGAACACTGAAGCTTTCTTT. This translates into CSAQGQVNTEAFF.

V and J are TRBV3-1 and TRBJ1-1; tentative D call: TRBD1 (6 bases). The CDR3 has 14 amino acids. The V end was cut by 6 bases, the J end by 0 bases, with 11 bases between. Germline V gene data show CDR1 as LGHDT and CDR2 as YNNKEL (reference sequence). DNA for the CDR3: TGTGCCAGCAGGGACAGCCCGATGAACACTGAAGCTTTCTTT. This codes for CASRDSPMNTEAFF. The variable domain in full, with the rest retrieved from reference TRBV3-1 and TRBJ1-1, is DTAVSQTPKYLVTQMGNDKSIKCEQNLGHDTMYWYKQDSKKFLKIMFSYNNKELIINETVPNRFSPKSPDKAHLNLHINSLELGDSAVYFCASRDSPMNTEAFFGQGTRLTVV.

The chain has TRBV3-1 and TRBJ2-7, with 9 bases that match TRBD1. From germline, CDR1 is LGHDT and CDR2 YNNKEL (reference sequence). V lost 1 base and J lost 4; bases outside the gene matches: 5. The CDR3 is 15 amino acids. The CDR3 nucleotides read TGTGCCAGCAGCCAAGGAGGGACAGGGAGGTACGAGCAGTACTTC. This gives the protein CASSQGGTGRYEQYF.

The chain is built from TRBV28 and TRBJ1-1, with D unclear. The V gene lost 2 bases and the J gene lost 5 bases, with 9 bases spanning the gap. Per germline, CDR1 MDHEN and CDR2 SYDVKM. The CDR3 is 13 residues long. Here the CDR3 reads CASSLLGVTEAFF. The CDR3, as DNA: TGTGCCAGCAGTTTACTGGGAGTTACTGAAGCTTTCTTT.

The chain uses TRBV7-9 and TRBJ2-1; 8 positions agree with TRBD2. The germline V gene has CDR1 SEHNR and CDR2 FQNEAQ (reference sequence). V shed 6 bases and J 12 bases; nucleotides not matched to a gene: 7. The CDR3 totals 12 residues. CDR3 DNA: TGTGCCAGCAGTGCGGGGGGCTTGGGGCAGTTCTTC. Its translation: CASSAGGLGQFF. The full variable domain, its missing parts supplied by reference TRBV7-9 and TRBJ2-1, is DTGVSQNPRHKITKRGQNVTFRCDPISEHNRLYWYRQTLGQGPEFLTYFQNEAQLEKSRLLSDRFSAERPKGSFSTLEIQRTEQGDSAMYLCASSAGGLGQFFGPGTRLTVL.

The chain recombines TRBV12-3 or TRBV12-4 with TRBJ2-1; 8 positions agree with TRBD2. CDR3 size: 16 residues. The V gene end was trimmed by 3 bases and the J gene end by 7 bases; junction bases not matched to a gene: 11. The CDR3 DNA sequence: TGTGCCAGCAGTTTTATCGCGGGACTAGTGGGAAATGAGCAGTTCTTC. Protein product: CASSFIAGLVGNEQFF.

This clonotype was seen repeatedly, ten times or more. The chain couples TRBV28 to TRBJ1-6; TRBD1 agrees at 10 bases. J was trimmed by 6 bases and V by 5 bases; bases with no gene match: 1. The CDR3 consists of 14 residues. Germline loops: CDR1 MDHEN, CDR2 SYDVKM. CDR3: CASSRTGGNSPLHF. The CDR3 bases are TGTGCCAGCAGTCGGACAGGGGGTAATTCACCCCTCCACTTT.

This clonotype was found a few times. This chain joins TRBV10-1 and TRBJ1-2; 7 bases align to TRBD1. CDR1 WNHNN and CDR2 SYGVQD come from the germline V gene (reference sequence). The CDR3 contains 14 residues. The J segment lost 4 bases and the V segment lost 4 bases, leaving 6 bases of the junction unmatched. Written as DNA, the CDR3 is TGCGCCAGCAGTGGGGACAGAGGGTCCTATGGCTACACCTTC. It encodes CASSGDRGSYGYTF.

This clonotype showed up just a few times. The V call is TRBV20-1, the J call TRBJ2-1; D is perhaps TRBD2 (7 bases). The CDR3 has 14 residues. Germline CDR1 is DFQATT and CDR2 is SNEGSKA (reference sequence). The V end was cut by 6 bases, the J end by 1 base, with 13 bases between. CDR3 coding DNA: TGCAGTGCGCAAGCGGGGACATCCTACAATGAGCAGTTCTTC. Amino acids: CSAQAGTSYNEQFF.

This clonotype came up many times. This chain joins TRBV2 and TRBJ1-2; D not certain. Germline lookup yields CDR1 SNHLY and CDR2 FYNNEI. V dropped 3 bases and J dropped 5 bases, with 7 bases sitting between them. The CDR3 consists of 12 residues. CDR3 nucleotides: TGTGCCAGCAGTGAGACATCTTATGGCTACACCTTC. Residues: CASSETSYGYTF.

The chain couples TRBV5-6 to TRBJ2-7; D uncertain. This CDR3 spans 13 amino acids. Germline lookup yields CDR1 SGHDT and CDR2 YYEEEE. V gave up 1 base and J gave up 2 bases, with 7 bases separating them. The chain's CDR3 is CASSLSVTYEQYF. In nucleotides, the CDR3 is TGTGCCAGCAGCTTGTCCGTTACCTACGAGCAGTACTTC.

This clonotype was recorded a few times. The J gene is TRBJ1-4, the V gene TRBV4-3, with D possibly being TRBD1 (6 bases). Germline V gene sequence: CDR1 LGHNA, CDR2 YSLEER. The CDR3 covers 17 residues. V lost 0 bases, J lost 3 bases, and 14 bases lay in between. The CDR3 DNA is TGCGCCAGCAGCCAAGATCTCCCCAGGGGCCCTAATGAAAAACTGTTTTTT. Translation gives CASSQDLPRGPNEKLFF.